This T cell receptor (beta chain) stems from a study of shared clonotypes between healthy human individuals. The wider study: Donors were a couple of women and three men aged 18 to 49. CD4 naive and CD4 memory each took three plates per donor, while CD8 naive took two and CD8 memory one.

Replicate sorted-subset PCRs were loaded with about 0.2 ug DNA, 30,000 to 35,000 T cell genomes. The assay was immunoSEQ multiplex PCR, and TCRdb's table has in-frame clones only and misses some. Of 1,400,000 or so clones detected, less than 99% appear once; the ten largest clones hold around 0.38%. CD4+ cells yielded CD45RA+ naive and CD45RA-negative memory subsets. This CDR3 spans 15 amino acids. Germline V CDR1 and CDR2: KGHSH, LQKENI. V trimming: 2 bases; J trimming: 4 bases; junction bases outside the gene matches: 7. The source is a man aged 25-40 years in good health. V usage is TRBV18 and J usage is TRBJ1-1, with 7 bases lining up with TRBD1. Sequencing was performed on naive CD4+ T cells sorted from blood. Noted subset: CD45RA+ positively selected. The CDR3 reads CASSPSIRQGTEAFF. DNA of the CDR3: TGTGCCAGCTCACCAAGTATACGACAGGGCACTGAAGCTTTCTTT. Full variable domain (missing parts from reference TRBV18 and TRBJ1-1): NAGVMQNPRHLVRRRGQEARLRCSPMKGHSHVYWYRQLPEEGLKFMVYLQKENIIDESGMPKERFSAEFPKEGPSILRIQQVVRGDSAAYFCASSPSIRQGTEAFFGQGTRLTVV.